One and the same sample provided the 15 T cell receptor beta chains below, sequenced in a study of T cell responses to AZD1222 COVID-19 vaccine. Clones were read by immunoSEQ multiplex PCR, and TCRdb kept only the in-frame ones, dropping some. Among 150,000 or so clones listed, 92% were seen once. Sequencing was performed on peripheral blood, taken 28 days after the second AZD1222 dose. These receptors all come from an adult who received the AZD1222 COVID-19 vaccine.

This chain joins TRBV5-5 and TRBJ1-1, with D tentatively TRBD1 (6 bases). V was clipped by 4 bases and J by 2 bases, with 9 bases between them. CDR1 and CDR2 from the germline V gene are SGHKS and YYEKEE (reference sequence). This CDR3 contains 13 residues. This chain's CDR3 is CASSLGGNTEAFF. CDR3 nucleotide sequence: TGTGCCAGCAGCCTGGGGGGCAACACTGAAGCTTTCTTT.

The chain is built from TRBV4-2 and TRBJ2-1; 16 positions agree with TRBD2. The CDR3 contains 21 residues. The V segment lost 0 bases and the J segment 3 bases; nucleotides outside the gene matches: 11. Germline values: CDR1 LGHNA, CDR2 YNFKEQ. In nucleotides, the CDR3 is TGTGCCAGCAGCCAAGATCGTCTGGGACTAGCGGGAGGGCCCCTCTACAATGAGCAGTTCTTC. Its protein product is CASSQDRLGLAGGPLYNEQFF.

This chain uses TRBV15 with TRBJ1-1; D possibly corresponds to TRBD1 (5 bases). The CDR3 totals 13 residues. The V end was cut by 5 bases, the J end by 4 bases, with 11 bases between. Per the germline V gene, CDR1 is LNHNV and CDR2 is YYDKDF (reference sequence). CDR3 sequence reads: CATSAPGGTEAFF. In nucleotides, the CDR3 is TGTGCCACCAGCGCCCCCGGGGGCACTGAAGCTTTCTTT. Full variable domain (remainder filled in from reference TRBV15 and TRBJ1-1): DAMVIQNPRYQVTQFGKPVTLSCSQTLNHNVMYWYQQKSSQAPKLLFHYYDKDFNNEADTPDNFQSRRPNTSFCFLDIRSPGLGDTAMYLCATSAPGGTEAFFGQGTRLTVV.

The V gene is TRBV6-4, the J gene TRBJ2-3; D may be TRBD1 (5 bases). V lost 2 bases, J lost 3 bases, and 12 bases lay in between. Looked up from germline, CDR1 is MRHNA and CDR2 is SNTAGT. The CDR3 contains 15 residues. The CDR3 loop reads CASSDAQGGTDTQYF. As DNA, the CDR3 is TGTGCCAGCAGTGACGCTCAGGGTGGAACAGATACGCAGTATTTT.

The rearrangement joins TRBV24-1 to TRBJ2-1; 9 bases map to TRBD1. V was clipped by 4 bases and J by 5 bases; unmatched bases: 2. This CDR3 is 14 amino acids long. Germline CDR1 and CDR2: KGHDR and SFDVKD. In DNA, the CDR3 is TGTGCCACCAGTGACCGGGACAGGGACAATGAGCAGTTCTTC. It yields the protein CATSDRDRDNEQFF.

The CDR3, as DNA: TGTGCCAGCAGCGGCGCCTCCTACGAGCAGTACTTC. Translating it yields CASSGASYEQYF. V usage is TRBV5-6 and J usage is TRBJ2-7; D remains ambiguous. Germline V CDR1 and CDR2: SGHDT, YYEEEE. The CDR3 sequence is 12 residues long. Trimming shortened V by 4 bases and J by 0 bases, and 5 bases separated the two germline ends. Full variable domain (missing parts from reference TRBV5-6 and TRBJ2-7): DAGVTQSPTHLIKTRGQQVTLRCSPKSGHDTVSWYQQALGQGPQFIFQYYEEEERQRGNFPDRFSGHQFPNYSSELNVNALLLGDSALYLCASSGASYEQYFGPGTRLTVT.

V usage is TRBV3-1 (or the pseudogene TRBV3-2) and J usage is TRBJ2-1; D gene unclear. V dropped 6 bases and J dropped 0 bases, with 12 bases sitting between them. This CDR3 contains 15 residues. Germline V gives CDR1 LGHDT, CDR2 YNNKEL (reference sequence). The DNA for the CDR3 is TGTGCCAGCAGGCCCCGCCGTAACTCCTACAATGAGCAGTTCTTC. It specifies CASRPRRNSYNEQFF.

The gene calls are TRBV12-3 or TRBV12-4 and TRBJ2-1; D may be TRBD1 or TRBD2 (5 bases each). The CDR3 has 12 residues. Trimming pared 1 base from V and 12 bases from J, leaving 10 bases between. The CDR3 sequence: CASSLEGTGQFF. The DNA for the CDR3 is TGTGCCAGCAGTTTAGAGGGGACGGGGCAGTTCTTC.

The table lists this clone with a few counts. The chain has TRBV27 and TRBJ1-1; D possibly corresponds to TRBD1 (6 bases). The CDR3 covers 17 residues. The V gene lost 5 bases and the J gene lost 1 base, with 20 bases spanning the gap. Germline CDR1 MNHEY, CDR2 SMNVEV (reference sequence). This CDR3 reads CASSRVGHRVGNTEAFF. As DNA, the CDR3 is TGTGCCAGCAGTCGCGTCGGCCACAGGGTGGGGAACACTGAAGCTTTCTTT.

V is TRBV7-9 and J is TRBJ1-3; D is unclear. Germline assignment: CDR1 SEHNR and CDR2 FQNEAQ (reference sequence). The germline V and J ends were trimmed by 7 bases and 4 bases, with 14 bases remaining between them. This CDR3 spans 14 amino acids. The chain's CDR3 is CASITSGAGNTIYF. The CDR3, as DNA: TGTGCCAGCATTACATCTGGTGCAGGAAACACCATATATTTT.

This clone was counted a few times. The chain combines TRBV19 with TRBJ2-5, with a tentative D call TRBD1 (5 bases). Germline V gene sequence: CDR1 LNHDA, CDR2 SQIVND (reference sequence). V dropped 3 bases and J dropped 5 bases, with 16 bases sitting between them. This CDR3 region has 15 residues. CDR3 sequence (DNA): TGTGCCAGTAGTATGTCCAGGGTTCTTGGGGAGACCCAGTACTTC. This codes for CASSMSRVLGETQYF.

The chain employs TRBV20-1 and TRBJ2-5; D is ambiguous. This CDR3 has 10 residues. V dropped 6 bases and J dropped 5 bases, with 7 bases sitting between them. CDR1 is DFQATT, CDR2 SNEGSKA, per germline (reference sequence). The CDR3 DNA sequence: TGCAGTGCCACTCGGGAGACCCAGTACTTC. It codes for CSATRETQYF.

CDR3 sequence: CATSRVGGLSYEQYF. The CDR3 DNA follows: TGTGCCACCAGCAGGGTAGGCGGCCTCTCCTACGAGCAGTACTTC. The chain is built from TRBV15 and TRBJ2-7; D gene uncertain. Trimming stripped 3 bases from V and 0 bases from J, with 12 bases between. Germline assignment: CDR1 LNHNV and CDR2 YYDKDF (reference sequence). The CDR3 totals 15 residues.

The chain joins TRBV7-2 to TRBJ2-5; a weak D match, TRBD2 (6 bases). From germline, CDR1 is SGHTA and CDR2 FQGNSA. This CDR3 is built from 16 residues. Trimming shortened V by 1 base and J by 5 bases, and 17 bases separated the two germline ends. CDR3 nucleotide sequence: TGTGCCAGCAGCTTAGGGGCTAGAGGAGGGTGGGAGACCCAGTACTTC. This translates into CASSLGARGGWETQYF.

The CDR3: CASSVISGRNTEAFF. As DNA, the CDR3 is TGTGCCAGCAGCGTAATCTCAGGGAGAAACACTGAAGCTTTCTTT. The chain has TRBV9 and TRBJ1-1; weak D call: TRBD1 (5 bases). Germline-derived CDR1 and CDR2 are SGDLS and YYNGEE. Trimming took 1 base from V and 2 from J, leaving 12 bases between them. This CDR3 region has 15 residues.